The clone carrying this T cell receptor beta chain was counted a few times. Antigen unknown. TCR beta libraries were built with iRepertoire HTBI primers and Arm-PCR of CDR3 regions. TCRdb called the multiplex PCR reads again in MiXCR, with one record for every CDR3 protein. This sample carries 500,000 to 800,000 distinct CDR3 sequences, 25% to 35% of them seen once, and the ten largest clones take around 40%. This record belongs to a study of regulatory T cells in long-lasting Graves disease. General study results and limits: Persistent Graves' patients showed a TCR diversity that was lower than that of newly diagnosed ones. Among persistent patients, a larger number of public clonotypes were shared (about 2,700) than among newly diagnosed patients (roughly 970).

The CDR3 has 16 amino acids. From germline, CDR1 is DFQATT and CDR2 SNEGSKA (reference sequence). V was pared by 5 bases and J by 0 bases, with 8 bases of the junction left unmatched. The time point is: persistent/refractory GD, antithyroid drugs over 5 years with positive TRAb. The TCR library was prepared using RNA isolated from PBMCs. Patients of an endocrinology department in Xi'an, China, were included. The rearrangement links TRBV20-1 to TRBJ2-7; 12 bases fit TRBD2. The sequence was collected from a female donor with Graves disease. This specimen consisted of peripheral blood mononuclear cells (PBMCs), obtained when the disease was refractory, from a patient treated with antithyroid drugs. The DNA of the CDR3 is TGCAGTGCTCCTGCGACTAGCGGGGGATACTCCTACGAGCAGTACTTC. Encoded protein: CSAPATSGGYSYEQYF.